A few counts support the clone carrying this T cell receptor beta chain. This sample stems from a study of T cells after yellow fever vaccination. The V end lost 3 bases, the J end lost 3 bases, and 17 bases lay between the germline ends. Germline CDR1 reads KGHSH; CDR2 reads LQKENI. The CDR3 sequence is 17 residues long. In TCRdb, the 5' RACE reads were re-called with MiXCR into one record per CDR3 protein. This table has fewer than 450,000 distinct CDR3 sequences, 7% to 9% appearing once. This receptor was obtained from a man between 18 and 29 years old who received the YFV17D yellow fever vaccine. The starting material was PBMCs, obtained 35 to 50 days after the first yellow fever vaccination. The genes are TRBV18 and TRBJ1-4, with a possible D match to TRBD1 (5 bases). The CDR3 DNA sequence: TGTGCCAGCTCACCCGGCCCAGGGCAATCAGCTAATGAAAAACTGTTTTTT. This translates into CASSPGPGQSANEKLFF.